The clone carrying this TCR beta chain was detected ten times or more. Its antigen is not known. This sample was taken from a study of T cells after yellow fever vaccination. Study background: Fractions containing few cells were prepared with SMART-Seq v4 Ultra Low Input.

Study-wide findings and caveats: Clones from primary vaccination mostly reappeared after the booster (roughly 97% CD4, just over 85% CD8).

This CDR3 is built from 12 residues. The V gene's germline CDR1 is MNHEY and CDR2 SVGAGI. V was trimmed by 5 bases and J by 6 bases, leaving 9 bases between them. Via MiXCR, TCRdb re-called the 5' RACE reads, giving one row per CDR3 protein. The table has about 340,000 distinct CDR3 sequences, approximately 12% seen once. The chain employs TRBV6-5 and TRBJ2-3; tentative D call: TRBD1 (6 bases). The TCR was taken from a man younger than 35 who received the YFV17D yellow fever vaccine. Sample: CD4+ T cells sorted from PBMCs, taken 15 days after the yellow fever booster vaccination. CDR3 amino acids: CASSGGRDTQYF. CDR3 in DNA: TGTGCCAGCAGTGGGGGCCGGGATACGCAGTATTTT.